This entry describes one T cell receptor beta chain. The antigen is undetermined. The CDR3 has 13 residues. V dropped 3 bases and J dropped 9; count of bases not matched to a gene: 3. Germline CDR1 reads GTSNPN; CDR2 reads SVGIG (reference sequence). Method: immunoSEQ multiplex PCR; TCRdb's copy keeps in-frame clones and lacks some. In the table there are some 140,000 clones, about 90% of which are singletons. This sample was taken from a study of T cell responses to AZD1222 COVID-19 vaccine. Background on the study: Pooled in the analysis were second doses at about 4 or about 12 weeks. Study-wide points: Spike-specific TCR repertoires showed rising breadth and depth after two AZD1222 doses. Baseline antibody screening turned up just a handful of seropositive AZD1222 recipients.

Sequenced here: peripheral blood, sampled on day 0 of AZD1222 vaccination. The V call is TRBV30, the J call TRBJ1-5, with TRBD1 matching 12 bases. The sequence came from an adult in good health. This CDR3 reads CAWRGQGARPQHF. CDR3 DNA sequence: TGTGCCTGGAGGGGACAGGGGGCACGGCCCCAGCATTTT.